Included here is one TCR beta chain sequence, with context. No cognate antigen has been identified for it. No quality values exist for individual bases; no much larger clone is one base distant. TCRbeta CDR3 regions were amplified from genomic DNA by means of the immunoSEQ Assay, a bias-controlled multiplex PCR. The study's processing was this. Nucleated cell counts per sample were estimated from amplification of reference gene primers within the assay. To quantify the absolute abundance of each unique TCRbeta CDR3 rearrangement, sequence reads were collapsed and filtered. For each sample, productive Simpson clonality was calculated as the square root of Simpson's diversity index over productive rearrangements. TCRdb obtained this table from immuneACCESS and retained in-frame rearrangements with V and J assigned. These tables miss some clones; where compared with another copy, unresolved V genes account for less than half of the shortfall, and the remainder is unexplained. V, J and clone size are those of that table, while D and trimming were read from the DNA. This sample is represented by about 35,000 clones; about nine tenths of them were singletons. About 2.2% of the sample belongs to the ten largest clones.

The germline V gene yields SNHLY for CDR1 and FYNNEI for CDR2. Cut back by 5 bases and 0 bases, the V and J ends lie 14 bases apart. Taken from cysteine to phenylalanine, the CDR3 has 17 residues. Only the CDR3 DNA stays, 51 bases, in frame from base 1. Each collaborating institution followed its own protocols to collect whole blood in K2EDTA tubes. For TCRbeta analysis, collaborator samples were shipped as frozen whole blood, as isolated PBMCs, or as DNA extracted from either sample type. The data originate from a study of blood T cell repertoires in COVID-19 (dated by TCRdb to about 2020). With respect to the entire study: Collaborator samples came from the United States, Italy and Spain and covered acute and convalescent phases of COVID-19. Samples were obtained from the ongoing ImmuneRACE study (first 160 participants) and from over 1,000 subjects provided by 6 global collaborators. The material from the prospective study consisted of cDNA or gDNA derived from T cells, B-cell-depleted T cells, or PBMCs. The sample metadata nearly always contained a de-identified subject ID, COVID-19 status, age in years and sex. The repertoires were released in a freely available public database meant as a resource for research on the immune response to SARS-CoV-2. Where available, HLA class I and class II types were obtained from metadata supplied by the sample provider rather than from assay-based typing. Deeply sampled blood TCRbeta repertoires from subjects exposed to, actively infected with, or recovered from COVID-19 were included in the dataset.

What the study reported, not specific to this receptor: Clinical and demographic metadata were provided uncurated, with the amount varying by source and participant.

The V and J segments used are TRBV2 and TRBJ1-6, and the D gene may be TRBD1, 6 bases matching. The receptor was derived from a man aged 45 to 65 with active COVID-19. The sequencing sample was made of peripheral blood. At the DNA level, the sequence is TGTGCCAGCAGTCCGAGGACAGCGAGCTCCTATAATTCACCCCTCCACTTT. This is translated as CASSPRTASSYNSPLHF.